These 24 T cell receptor beta chains were sequenced from one sample in a study of cytomegalovirus exposure and HLA in healthy donors (dated by TCRdb to about 2017). Library generation was performed with the immunoSEQ multiplex PCR assay. The multiplex PCR relied on a mix of 60 forward primers for TCR Vbeta segments and 13 reverse primers for TCR Jbeta segments. TCRdb took this table from immuneACCESS and kept in-frame rearrangements with V and J called. Such tables lack part of the clones; where checked against another copy, unresolved V genes explain under half of the gap, and the rest is unexplained. This sample holds fewer than 150,000 clones; 70% to 75% were observed only once. The ten largest clones capture approximately 4.1% of the sample. The sequenced sample consisted of PBMCs. Receptors originate from a woman aged 40 to 55 in good health and CMV-seronegative.

The rearrangement links TRBV27 to TRBJ2-7, with TRBD1 identical over 9 bases. Germline V lookup: CDR1 MNHEY, CDR2 SMNVEV (reference sequence). V dropped 4 bases and J dropped 4; count of bases not matched to a gene: 5. The CDR3 consists of 14 residues. Written as DNA, the CDR3 is TGTGCCAGCAGTTCCCGGGACAGGGCTTACGAGCAGTACTTC. Amino acids: CASSSRDRAYEQYF.

This clone appeared a few times. V usage is TRBV19 and J usage is TRBJ1-1; D uncertain. There are 13 residues in the CDR3. Germline V CDR1 and CDR2: LNHDA, SQIVND (reference sequence). V was trimmed by 6 bases and J by 1 base, leaving 9 bases between them. The DNA of the CDR3 is TGTGCCAGTAGGATCAGACAGAACACTGAAGCTTTCTTT. Protein: CASRIRQNTEAFF.

The chain combines TRBV4-3 with TRBJ1-2, with 8 bases matching TRBD1. V lost 2 bases, J lost 4 bases, and 0 bases stayed unmatched. Germline CDR1 and CDR2: LGHNA and YSLEER. This CDR3 contains 13 residues. The CDR3 sequence: CASSQTGGYGYTF. Written as DNA, the CDR3 is TGCGCCAGCAGCCAAACAGGGGGCTATGGCTACACCTTC.

This chain joins TRBV27 and TRBJ2-1; possibly TRBD1 for D (6 bases). This CDR3 region has 13 residues. Germline loops: CDR1 MNHEY, CDR2 SMNVEV (reference sequence). V gave up 7 bases and J gave up 10 bases, with 17 bases separating them. The CDR3 DNA reads TGTGCCAGCAATTTCAACTCCGGGACAGAGCAGTTCTTC. This encodes CASNFNSGTEQFF.

The chain couples TRBV7-6 to TRBJ2-7, with 8 bases matching TRBD2. The germline CDR1 and CDR2 sequences are SGHVS and FNYEAQ. The CDR3 has 16 residues. Trimming cost V 4 bases and J 2 bases; bases outside gene matches: 10. The CDR3 DNA follows: TGTGCCAGCAGCTCACCCCAGGTAGCGGGGCCCTACGAGCAGTACTTC. Translating gives CASSSPQVAGPYEQYF. The full variable domain, completed using reference TRBV7-6 and TRBJ2-7, is GAGVSQSPRYKVTKRGQDVALRCDPISGHVSLYWYRQALGQGPEFLTYFNYEAQQDKSGLPNDRFSAERPEGSISTLTIQRTEQRDSAMYRCASSSPQVAGPYEQYFGPGTRLTVT.

Only a few counts were recorded for this clone. The chain employs TRBV18 and TRBJ2-7, with 10 bases aligning to TRBD1. The junction had 0 bases not matched to a gene; V was cut back by 2 bases and J by 2 bases. The CDR3 covers 14 residues. CDR1 is KGHSH and CDR2 is LQKENI in the germline V gene. In DNA form, the CDR3 reads TGTGCCAGCTCACCAGGGACAGGGGCCTACGAGCAGTACTTC. Its translation: CASSPGTGAYEQYF.

This clone was counted once. The CDR3 protein is CASSLQGENTGELFF. The CDR3 DNA reads TGTGCCAGCTCTCTACAGGGTGAGAACACCGGGGAGCTGTTTTTT. This chain connects TRBV18 to TRBJ2-2; the D gene is possibly TRBD1 (6 bases). Trimming removed 6 bases at V and 1 base at J, with 12 bases between. Germline CDR1 is KGHSH and CDR2 is LQKENI. The CDR3 length is 15 residues.

V and J are TRBV5-1 and TRBJ1-2; a possible D gene is TRBD1 (5 bases). The CDR3 loop spans 14 amino acids. Between the trimmed V and J ends, which lost 0 bases and 3 bases, there was a span of 9 bases. CDR1 SGHRS and CDR2 YFSETQ come from the germline V gene. The CDR3 region has the DNA TGCGCCAGCAGCTTGGGGCAGGGCCACTATGGCTACACCTTC. Translating it yields CASSLGQGHYGYTF.

This clone was observed a handful of times. The rearrangement links TRBV6-5 to TRBJ2-7; D is possibly TRBD2 (5 bases). The germline V gene has CDR1 MNHEY and CDR2 SVGAGI. The CDR3 extends over 15 amino acids. V was cut by 6 bases and J by 0 bases, with 15 bases left in between. Here the CDR3 reads CASSRGLLSSYEQYF. In DNA, the CDR3 is TGTGCCAGCAGCCGAGGACTTCTTTCCTCCTACGAGCAGTACTTC.

For the CDR3, the DNA is TGTGCCAGCAGCCATAGGCGGGGGGTTGGCGAGCAGTACTTC. Amino acid sequence: CASSHRRGVGEQYF. The genes are TRBV6-5 and TRBJ2-7, with 8 bases lining up with TRBD2. There are 14 residues in the CDR3. Germline V gene lookup returns CDR1 MNHEY and CDR2 SVGAGI. Trimming cost V 6 bases and J 6 bases; bases outside gene matches: 10.

This clone has just a few counts. The rearrangement joins TRBV29-1 to TRBJ2-7, with a tentative D call TRBD1 (6 bases). Germline CDR1 SQVTM, CDR2 ANQGSEA. V was clipped by 7 bases and J by 3 bases, with 22 bases between them. CDR3 length: 15 residues. CDR3 sequence: CSDTYTLQGVYEQYF. The CDR3 nucleotides read TGCAGCGATACATACACCTTACAGGGTGTCTACGAGCAGTACTTC.

The chain links TRBV18 to TRBJ2-3, with 13 bases lining up with TRBD2. The CDR3 consists of 16 residues. Germline V lookup: CDR1 KGHSH, CDR2 LQKENI. V trimming: 3 bases; J trimming: 4 bases; junction bases outside the gene matches: 4. The CDR3 is CASSPWTSGSADTQYF. CDR3 DNA sequence: TGTGCCAGCTCACCTTGGACTAGCGGGAGTGCAGATACGCAGTATTTT.

The chain uses TRBV12-5 and TRBJ2-7; D may be TRBD1 (6 bases). Trimming took off 1 base at V and 2 bases at J, with 15 bases between the two ends. The V gene's germline CDR1 is LGHNT and CDR2 FRNRAP. This CDR3 region has 16 residues. The chain's CDR3 is CASGLGGQGIPYEQYF. CDR3 DNA sequence: TGTGCTAGTGGTTTGGGGGGGCAGGGGATCCCCTACGAGCAGTACTTC.

The rearrangement links TRBV14 to TRBJ1-6; D is unresolved. The germline V gene has CDR1 SGHDN and CDR2 FVKESK. This CDR3 is 12 amino acids long. Trimming cost V 4 bases and J 9 bases, with 7 bases left between them. The CDR3 spells CASSPASSPLHF. For the CDR3, the DNA is TGTGCCAGCAGCCCCGCTAGTTCACCCCTCCACTTT. Using reference TRBV14 and TRBJ1-6 for the parts outside the CDR3, the full variable domain is EAGVTQFPSHSVIEKGQTVTLRCDPISGHDNLYWYRRVMGKEIKFLLHFVKESKQDESGMPNNRFLAERTGGTYSTLKVQPAELEDSGVYFCASSPASSPLHFGNGTRLTVT.

The chain carries TRBV28 and TRBJ2-5, with 7 bases lining up with TRBD1. Near its end, the DNA agrees better with TRBJ2-7, so the J call may be wrong. The CDR3 is made up of 14 amino acids. Germline CDR1 MDHEN, CDR2 SYDVKM. Here the CDR3 DNA reads TGTGCCAGCAAAAGGACAGGCTACTCCTACGAGCAGTACTTC. Translating gives CASKRTGYSYEQYF.

The V call is TRBV20-1, the J call TRBJ2-7; D is uncertain. The V gene's germline CDR1 is DFQATT and CDR2 SNEGSKA (reference sequence). The V gene lost 0 bases and the J gene lost 5 bases, with 5 bases spanning the gap. The CDR3 has 11 residues. The CDR3 here is CSARDRDEQYF. The CDR3 bases are TGCAGTGCTAGAGATCGAGACGAGCAGTACTTC.

V is TRBV29-1 and J is TRBJ2-1, with TRBD1 identical over 7 bases. Germline CDR1 SQVTM, CDR2 ANQGSEA. The CDR3 is 14 residues long. Germline trimming cut 4 bases from V and 7 bases from J; bases unmatched to any gene: 10. The CDR3 reads CSVVGGALGNEQFF. CDR3 nucleotide sequence: TGCAGCGTTGTAGGGGGCGCCCTGGGGAATGAGCAGTTCTTC.

This clone was seen a single time. This chain joins TRBV4-3 and TRBJ2-3; TRBD2 matches 7 bases. The CDR3 is 12 amino acids. Trimming cost V 6 bases and J 5 bases; bases outside gene matches: 2. Per germline, CDR1 LGHNA and CDR2 YSLEER. In DNA, the CDR3 is TGCGCCAGCAGTCGGGGGGTAGATACGCAGTATTTT. Translation: CASSRGVDTQYF.

V gene TRBV19 combines with J gene TRBJ2-2; TRBD2 aligns across 12 bases. Germline CDR1 LNHDA, CDR2 SQIVND (reference sequence). Trimming cost V 3 bases and J 4 bases; bases outside gene matches: 3. This CDR3 has 16 amino acids. This CDR3 is CASSILAGGATGELFF. The CDR3 DNA is TGTGCCAGTAGTATCCTAGCGGGAGGGGCCACCGGGGAGCTGTTTTTT.

This chain uses TRBV29-1 with TRBJ1-2; 8 positions match TRBD1. Per germline, CDR1 SQVTM and CDR2 ANQGSEA. The CDR3 contains 14 residues. V lost 3 bases, J lost 6 bases, and 9 bases stayed unmatched. The DNA of the CDR3 is TGCAGCGTTGAGCCCGCAGGGGGCGAGCATGGCTACACCTTC. Protein product: CSVEPAGGEHGYTF.

The rearrangement joins TRBV27 to TRBJ2-5; 9 nucleotides match TRBD2. The germline CDR1 and CDR2 sequences are MNHEY and SMNVEV (reference sequence). The CDR3 is 15 amino acids. Germline trimming cut 4 bases from V and 2 bases from J; bases unmatched to any gene: 5. As DNA, the CDR3 is TGTGCCAGCAGTTCCCTGGGACTAGCACAAGAGACCCAGTACTTC. This translates into CASSSLGLAQETQYF.

The chain combines TRBV4-1 with TRBJ2-2, with TRBD1 identical over 7 bases. The CDR3 is made up of 16 amino acids. V shed 0 bases, J shed 5 bases, and the junction held 6 bases outside the gene matches. Per the germline V gene, CDR1 is MGHRA and CDR2 is YSYEKL. CDR3 in amino acids: CASSQENRGATGELFF. The DNA of the CDR3 is TGCGCCAGCAGCCAAGAGAACAGGGGCGCTACCGGGGAGCTGTTTTTT.

This chain links TRBV7-8 with TRBJ1-2; 9 bases map to TRBD1. The trim removed 5 bases at V and 6 bases at J, leaving 4 bases unmatched. The CDR3 spans 13 residues. The germline CDR1 and CDR2 sequences are SGHVS and FQNEAQ. CDR3: CASSPGQGHGYTF. As DNA, the CDR3 is TGTGCCAGCAGCCCGGGACAGGGTCATGGCTACACCTTC.

This clone was observed a single time. The CDR3, as DNA: TGCGCCAGCAGGGGGAGCGGGGGGAGCTCCTACGAGCAGTACTTC. Protein: CASRGSGGSSYEQYF. V usage is TRBV5-1 and J usage is TRBJ2-7, with 9 bases aligning to TRBD2. The CDR3 loop spans 15 amino acids. Germline V gene lookup returns CDR1 SGHRS and CDR2 YFSETQ. V trimming: 5 bases; J trimming: 0 bases; junction bases outside the gene matches: 6.